Included here is one TCR beta chain sequence, with context. The CDR3 totals 14 residues. Germline CDR1 and CDR2: SNHLY and FYNNEI. V was clipped by 4 bases and J by 0 bases; unmatched bases: 2. This sample is part of a study of siplizumab effects on memory and regulatory T cells. Only in-frame clones appear in the TCRdb table, and some are missing; sequencing was by immunoSEQ multiplex PCR. The sample shows tens of thousands of clones, 80% to 90% of them seen only once. The source of this sequence is a human donor in good health. The rearrangement joins TRBV2 to TRBJ1-2; 7 bases are shared with TRBD1. Input material: naive CD4+ T cells sorted from blood. CDR3: CASSGQGTNYGYTF. As DNA, the CDR3 is TGTGCCAGCAGTGGACAGGGTACTAACTATGGCTACACCTTC.